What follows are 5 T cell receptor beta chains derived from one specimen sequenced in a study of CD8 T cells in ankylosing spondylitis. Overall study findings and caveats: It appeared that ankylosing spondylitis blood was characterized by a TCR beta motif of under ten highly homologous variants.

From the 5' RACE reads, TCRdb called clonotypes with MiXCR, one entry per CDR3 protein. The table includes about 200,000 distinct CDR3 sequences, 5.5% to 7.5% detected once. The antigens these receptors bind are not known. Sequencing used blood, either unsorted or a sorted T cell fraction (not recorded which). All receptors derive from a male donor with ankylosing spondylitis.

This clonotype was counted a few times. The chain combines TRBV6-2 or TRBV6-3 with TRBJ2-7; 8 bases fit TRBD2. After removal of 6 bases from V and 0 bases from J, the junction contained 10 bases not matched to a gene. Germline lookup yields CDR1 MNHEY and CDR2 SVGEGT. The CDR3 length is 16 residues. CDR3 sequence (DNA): TGTGCCAGCAGGACAAGGCTAGCGGGTATCTCCTACGAGCAGTACTTC. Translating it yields CASRTRLAGISYEQYF.

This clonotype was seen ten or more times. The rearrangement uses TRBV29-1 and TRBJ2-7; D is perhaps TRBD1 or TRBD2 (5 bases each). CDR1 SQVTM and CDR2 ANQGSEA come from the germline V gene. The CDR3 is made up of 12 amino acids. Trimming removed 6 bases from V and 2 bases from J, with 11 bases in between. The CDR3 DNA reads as TGCAGCGTGGGGACGGGGCCCTACGAGCAGTACTTC. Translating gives CSVGTGPYEQYF.

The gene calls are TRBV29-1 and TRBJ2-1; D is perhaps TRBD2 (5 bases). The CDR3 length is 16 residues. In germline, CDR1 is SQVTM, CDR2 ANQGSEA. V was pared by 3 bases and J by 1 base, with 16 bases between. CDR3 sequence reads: CSVEGGPPRSYNEQFF. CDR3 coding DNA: TGCAGCGTTGAGGGCGGGCCTCCCAGGTCCTACAATGAGCAGTTCTTC.

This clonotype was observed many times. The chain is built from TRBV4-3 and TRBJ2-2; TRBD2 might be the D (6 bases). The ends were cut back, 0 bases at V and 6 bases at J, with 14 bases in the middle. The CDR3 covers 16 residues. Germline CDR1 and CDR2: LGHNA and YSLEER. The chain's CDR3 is CASSQDGEPGAGELFF. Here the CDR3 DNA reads TGCGCCAGCAGCCAAGATGGGGAGCCGGGGGCCGGGGAGCTGTTTTTT.

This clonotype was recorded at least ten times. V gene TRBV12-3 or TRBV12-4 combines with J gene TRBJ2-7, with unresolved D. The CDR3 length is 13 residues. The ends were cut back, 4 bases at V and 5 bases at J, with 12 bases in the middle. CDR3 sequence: CASSSGSRHEQYF. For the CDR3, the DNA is TGTGCCAGCAGTTCCGGTTCCCGCCACGAGCAGTACTTC.